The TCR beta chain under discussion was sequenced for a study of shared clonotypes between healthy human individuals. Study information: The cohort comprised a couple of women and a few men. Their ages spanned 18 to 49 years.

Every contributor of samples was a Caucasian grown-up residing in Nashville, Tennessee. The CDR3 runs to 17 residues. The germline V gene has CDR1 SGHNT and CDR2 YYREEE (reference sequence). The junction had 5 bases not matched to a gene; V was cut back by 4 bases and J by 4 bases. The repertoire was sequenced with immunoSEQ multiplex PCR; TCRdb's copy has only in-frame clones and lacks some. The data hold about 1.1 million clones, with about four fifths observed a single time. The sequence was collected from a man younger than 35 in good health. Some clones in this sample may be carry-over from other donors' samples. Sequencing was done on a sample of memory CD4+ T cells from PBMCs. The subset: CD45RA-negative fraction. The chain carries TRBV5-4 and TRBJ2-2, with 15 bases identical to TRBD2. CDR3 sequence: CASSPPGLAGGTGELFF. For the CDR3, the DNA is TGTGCCAGCAGCCCCCCGGGACTAGCGGGGGGCACCGGGGAGCTGTTTTTT.